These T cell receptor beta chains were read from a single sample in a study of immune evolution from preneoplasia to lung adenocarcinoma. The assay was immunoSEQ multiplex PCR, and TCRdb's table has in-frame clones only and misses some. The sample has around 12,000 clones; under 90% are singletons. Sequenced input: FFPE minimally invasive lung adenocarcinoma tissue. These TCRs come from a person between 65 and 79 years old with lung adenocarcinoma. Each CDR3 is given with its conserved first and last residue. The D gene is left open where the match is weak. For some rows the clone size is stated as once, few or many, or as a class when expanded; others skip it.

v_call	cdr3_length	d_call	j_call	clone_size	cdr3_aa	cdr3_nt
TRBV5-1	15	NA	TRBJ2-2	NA	CASSWAGPYAGELFF	TGCGCCAGCAGTTGGGCAGGGCCATACGCCGGGGAGCTGTTTTTT
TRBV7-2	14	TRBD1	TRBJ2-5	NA	CASSLRQGRQTQYF	TGTGCCAGCAGCTTACGACAGGGGAGGCAGACCCAGTACTTC
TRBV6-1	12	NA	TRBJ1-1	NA	CASSLRDTEAFF	TGTGCCAGCAGCCTGAGGGACACTGAAGCTTTCTTT
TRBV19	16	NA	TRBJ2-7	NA	CASSISGRRAGYEQYF	TGTGCCAGTAGTATTAGCGGCCGGCGGGCTGGTTACGAGCAGTACTTC
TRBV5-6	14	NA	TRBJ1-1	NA	CASTGRVVRTEAFF	TGTGCCAGCACCGGCCGGGTGGTCCGCACTGAAGCTTTCTTT
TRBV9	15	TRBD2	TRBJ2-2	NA	CASSPGLAGAGELFF	TGTGCCAGCAGCCCGGGACTAGCGGGGGCCGGGGAGCTGTTTTTT
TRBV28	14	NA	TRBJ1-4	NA	CASSLAVTQAKLFF	TGTGCCAGCAGTTTGGCCGTCACCCAGGCAAAACTGTTTTTT
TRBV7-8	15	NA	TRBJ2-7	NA	CASSPRDIGTPPWSF	TGTGCCAGCAGCCCTCGGGACATCGGGACTCCTCCCTGGAGCTTC
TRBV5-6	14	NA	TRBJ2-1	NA	CASNLGQGRNEQFF	TGTGCCAGCAACCTCGGCCAGGGGCGGAATGAGCAGTTCTTC
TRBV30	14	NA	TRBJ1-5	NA	CAWSVGGKEQPQHF	TGTGCCTGGAGTGTGGGGGGGAAAGAACAGCCCCAGCATTTT
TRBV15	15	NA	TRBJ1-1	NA	CATSRGNNGGAEAFF	TGTGCCACCAGCAGAGGGAACAACGGAGGGGCTGAAGCTTTCTTT
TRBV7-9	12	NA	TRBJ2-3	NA	CASSPLADTQYF	TGTGCCAGCAGCCCGCTAGCGGATACGCAGTATTTT
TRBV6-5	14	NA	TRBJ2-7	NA	CANSYDSWAYEQYF	TGTGCCAACAGTTACGACAGTTGGGCCTACGAGCAGTACTTC
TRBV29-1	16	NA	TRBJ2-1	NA	CSVEGAGVSSYNEQFF	TGCAGCGTTGAAGGGGCAGGGGTGAGCTCCTACAATGAGCAGTTCTTC
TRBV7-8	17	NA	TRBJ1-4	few	CASSSETGTRPFEKLFF	TGTGCCAGCAGCTCGGAGACAGGCACACGTCCGTTTGAAAAACTGTTTTTT
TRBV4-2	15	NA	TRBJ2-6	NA	CASSPRGSGANVLTF	TGTGCCAGCAGCCCGAGGGGCTCTGGGGCCAACGTCCTGACTTTC
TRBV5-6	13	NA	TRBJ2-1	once	CASSLSHYNEQFF	TGTGCCAGCAGCTTGTCCCATTACAATGAGCAGTTCTTC
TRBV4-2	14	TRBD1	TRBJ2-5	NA	CASSQNRGQETQYF	TGTGCCAGCAGCCAGAACAGGGGGCAGGAGACCCAGTACTTC
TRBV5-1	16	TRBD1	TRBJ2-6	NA	CASSLTQGTGANVLTF	TGCGCCAGCAGCTTGACACAGGGGACTGGGGCCAACGTCCTGACTTTC
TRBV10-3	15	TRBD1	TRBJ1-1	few	CAISEGTGFNTEAFF	TGTGCCATCAGTGAAGGGACAGGGTTTAACACTGAAGCTTTCTTT
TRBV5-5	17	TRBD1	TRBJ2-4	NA	CASSFTYRGQAKNIQYF	TGTGCCAGCAGCTTTACCTACAGGGGGCAGGCCAAAAACATTCAGTACTTC
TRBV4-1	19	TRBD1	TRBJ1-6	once	CASSQERKTGGPRGSPLHF	TGCGCCAGCAGCCAAGAACGTAAGACAGGGGGCCCCAGGGGTTCACCCCTCCACTTT
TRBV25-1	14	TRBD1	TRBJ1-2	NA	CASRGTGTNYGYTF	TGTGCCAGCAGAGGGACAGGAACTAACTATGGCTACACCTTC
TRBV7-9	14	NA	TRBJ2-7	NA	CASSLASLNYEQYF	TGTGCCAGCAGCTTAGCTTCCCTAAACTACGAGCAGTACTTC
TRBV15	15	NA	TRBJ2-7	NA	CATSRDKGSSYEQYF	TGTGCCACCAGCAGAGATAAGGGCAGCTCCTACGAGCAGTACTTC
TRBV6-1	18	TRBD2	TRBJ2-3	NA	CASSERSWGAGDTDTQYF	TGTGCCAGCAGTGAACGGTCCTGGGGAGCGGGGGACACAGATACGCAGTATTTT
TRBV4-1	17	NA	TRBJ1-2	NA	CASSQGSITGTYYGYTF	TGCGCCAGCAGCCAAGGTTCTATTACCGGGACGTACTATGGCTACACCTTC
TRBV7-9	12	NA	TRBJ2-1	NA	CASSSDSLKQFF	TGTGCCAGCAGCTCGGACAGCTTGAAGCAGTTCTTC
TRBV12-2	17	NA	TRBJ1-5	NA	CASRLERAGTGNQPQHF	TGTGCAAGTCGCTTAGAAAGGGCGGGGACGGGCAATCAGCCCCAGCATTTT
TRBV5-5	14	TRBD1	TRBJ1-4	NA	CASSLLQGNEKLFF	TGTGCCAGCAGCTTGTTACAGGGGAATGAAAAACTGTTTTTT
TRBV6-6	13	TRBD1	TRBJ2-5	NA	CASSRGPGETQYF	TGTGCCAGCAGCAGGGGGCCTGGGGAGACCCAGTACTTC
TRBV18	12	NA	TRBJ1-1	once	CASSPDSYEAFF	TGTGCCAGCTCGCCAGACAGTTATGAAGCTTTCTTT
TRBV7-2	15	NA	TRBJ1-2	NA	CASSLVAGSNYGYTF	TGTGCCAGCAGCTTAGTAGCGGGGTCCAACTATGGCTACACCTTC
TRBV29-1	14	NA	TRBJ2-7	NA	CSVESGHVPYEQYF	TGCAGCGTTGAATCGGGACACGTACCCTACGAGCAGTACTTC
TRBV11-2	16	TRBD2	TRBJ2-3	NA	CASSHRLAGGPDTQYF	TGTGCCAGCAGCCATAGACTAGCGGGAGGGCCAGATACGCAGTATTTT
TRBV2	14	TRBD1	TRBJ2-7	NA	CASGRQGGSYEQYF	TGTGCCAGCGGCAGACAGGGGGGTTCCTACGAGCAGTACTTC
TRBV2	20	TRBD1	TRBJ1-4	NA	CASSQLTGTGIFATNEKLFF	TGTGCCAGCAGTCAACTTACCGGGACAGGGATTTTTGCAACTAATGAAAAACTGTTTTTT
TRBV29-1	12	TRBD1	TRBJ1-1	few	CSVLTGVSEAFF	TGCAGCGTTTTAACAGGGGTATCTGAAGCTTTCTTT
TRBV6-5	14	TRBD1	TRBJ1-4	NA	CASSYAGQDEKLFF	TGTGCCAGCAGTTACGCGGGACAGGATGAAAAACTGTTTTTT
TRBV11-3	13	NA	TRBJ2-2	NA	CASTDGNTGELFF	TGTGCCAGCACGGACGGGAACACCGGGGAGCTGTTTTTT
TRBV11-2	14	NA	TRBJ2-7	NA	CASSQVKMDYEQYF	TGTGCCAGCAGCCAAGTCAAGATGGACTACGAGCAGTACTTC
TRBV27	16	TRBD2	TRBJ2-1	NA	CASSLRLAGGYNEQFF	TGTGCCAGCAGTTTACGACTAGCGGGAGGTTACAATGAGCAGTTCTTC
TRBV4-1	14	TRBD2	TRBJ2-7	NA	CASSPKSGRGEQYF	TGCGCCAGCAGCCCCAAGAGCGGGAGAGGCGAGCAGTACTTC
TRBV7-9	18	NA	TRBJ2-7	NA	CASSLGRLRGRGGYEQYF	TGTGCCAGCAGCTTAGGACGTTTGCGCGGGAGAGGGGGATACGAGCAGTACTTC
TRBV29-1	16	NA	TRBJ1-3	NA	CSGITGTPASGNTIYF	TGCAGCGGGATAACCGGGACACCAGCTTCTGGAAACACCATATATTTT
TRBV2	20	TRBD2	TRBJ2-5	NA	CASSPPTKVAGVRVRETQYF	TGTGCCAGCAGTCCCCCGACAAAGGTAGCGGGAGTGAGGGTCCGGGAGACCCAGTACTTC
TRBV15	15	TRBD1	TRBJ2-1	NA	CATSKDRGNYNEQFF	TGTGCCACCAGCAAGGACAGGGGAAACTACAATGAGCAGTTCTTC
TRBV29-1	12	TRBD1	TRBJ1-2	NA	CSAQGQDDGYTF	TGCAGCGCTCAGGGACAGGACGATGGCTACACCTTC
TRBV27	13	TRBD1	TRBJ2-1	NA	CASGGQGRDEQFF	TGTGCCAGCGGGGGACAGGGGCGCGATGAGCAGTTCTTC
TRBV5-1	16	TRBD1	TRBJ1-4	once	CASSLIGQGNNEKLFF	TGCGCCAGCAGCTTGATAGGACAGGGGAATAATGAAAAACTGTTTTTT
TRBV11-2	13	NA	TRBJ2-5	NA	CASSWVRAETQYF	TGTGCCAGCAGCTGGGTTCGGGCAGAGACCCAGTACTTC
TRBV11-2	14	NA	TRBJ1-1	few	CASSSNWGNTEAFF	TGTGCCAGCAGCTCCAATTGGGGGAACACTGAAGCTTTCTTT
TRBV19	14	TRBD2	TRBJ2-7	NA	CASSWTSGRGEQYF	TGTGCCAGTAGTTGGACTAGCGGGAGAGGTGAGCAGTACTTC
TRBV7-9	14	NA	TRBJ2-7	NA	CASSSTGTLNEQYF	TGTGCCAGCAGCTCGACCGGGACCCTGAACGAGCAGTACTTC
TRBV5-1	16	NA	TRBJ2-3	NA	CASSPSFGGFTDTQYF	TGCGCCAGCAGCCCGTCTTTTGGGGGCTTCACGGATACGCAGTATTTT
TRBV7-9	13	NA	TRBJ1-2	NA	CASSRDGPYGYTF	TGTGCCAGCAGCCGCGACGGTCCCTATGGCTACACCTTC